The T cell receptor (beta chain) under discussion was sequenced for a study of shared T cell receptors in the human thymus. The sample holds one count of this clone. The CDR3 contains 20 residues. The germline gives CDR1 SGHDN, CDR2 FVKESK. The V gene end was trimmed by 1 base and the J gene end by 2 bases; junction bases not matched to a gene: 11. The protocol was immunoSEQ multiplex PCR, while the TCRdb copy is restricted to in-frame clones and leaves out a portion. The sample yields more than 550,000 clones, 87% seen once. The same data also went into a second study, on human thymus T cells.

V and J are TRBV14 and TRBJ2-2; 12 bases line up with TRBD2. This sequence originates from a boy less than two years old with a congenital heart defect. Sequencing was carried out using thymocytes. The CDR3 region is CASSQASGASGGVNTGELFF. CDR3 in DNA: TGTGCCAGCAGCCAAGCTTCCGGGGCTAGCGGGGGGGTTAACACCGGGGAGCTGTTTTTT.